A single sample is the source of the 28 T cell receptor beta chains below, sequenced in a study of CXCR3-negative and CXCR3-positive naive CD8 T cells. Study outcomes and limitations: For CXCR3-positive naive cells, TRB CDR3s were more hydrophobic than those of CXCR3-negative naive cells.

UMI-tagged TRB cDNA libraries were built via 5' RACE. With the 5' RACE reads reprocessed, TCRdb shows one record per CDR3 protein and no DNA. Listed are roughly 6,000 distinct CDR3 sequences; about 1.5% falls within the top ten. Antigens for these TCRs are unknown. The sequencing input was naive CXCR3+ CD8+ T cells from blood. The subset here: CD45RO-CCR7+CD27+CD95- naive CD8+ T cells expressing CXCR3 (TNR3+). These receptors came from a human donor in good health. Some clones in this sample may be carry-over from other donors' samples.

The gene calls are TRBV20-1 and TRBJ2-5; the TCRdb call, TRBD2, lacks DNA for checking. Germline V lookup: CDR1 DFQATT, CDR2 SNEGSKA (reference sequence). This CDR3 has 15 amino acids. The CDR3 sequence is CSAGPLGLTQETQYF.

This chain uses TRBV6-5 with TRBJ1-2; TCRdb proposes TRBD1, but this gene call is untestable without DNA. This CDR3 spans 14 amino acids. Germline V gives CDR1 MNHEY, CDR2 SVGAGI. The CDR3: CASTPQGKEYGYTF.

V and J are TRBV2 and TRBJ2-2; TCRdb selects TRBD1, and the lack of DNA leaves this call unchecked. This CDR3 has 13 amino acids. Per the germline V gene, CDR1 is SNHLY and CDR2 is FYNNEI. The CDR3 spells CATTAPNTGELFF.

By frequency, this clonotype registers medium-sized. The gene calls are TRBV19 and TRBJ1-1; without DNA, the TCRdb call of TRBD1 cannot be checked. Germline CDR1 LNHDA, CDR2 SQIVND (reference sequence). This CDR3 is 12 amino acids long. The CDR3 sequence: CASHDRGSEAFF.

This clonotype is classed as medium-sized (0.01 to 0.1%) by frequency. The CDR3 spells CASSPGTGQTHF. The V and J genes are TRBV3-1 and TRBJ1-5; TCRdb indicates TRBD1, and absent DNA this call remains unverified. Germline CDR1 LGHDT, CDR2 YNNKEL (reference sequence). This CDR3 comprises 12 residues.

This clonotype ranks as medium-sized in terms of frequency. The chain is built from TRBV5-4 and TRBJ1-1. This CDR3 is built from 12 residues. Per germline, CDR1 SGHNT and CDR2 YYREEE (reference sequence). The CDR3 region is CASSVGDTEAFF.

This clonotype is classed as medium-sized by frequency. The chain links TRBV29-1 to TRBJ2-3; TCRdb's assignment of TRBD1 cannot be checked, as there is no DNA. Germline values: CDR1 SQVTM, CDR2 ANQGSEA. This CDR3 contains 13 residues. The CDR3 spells CSVGTGNSDTQYF.

The CDR3 is CASRQGTGTANTEAFF. This chain links TRBV11-1 with TRBJ1-1; TCRdb outputs TRBD1, but without DNA this stays unchecked. The CDR3 is 16 amino acids. CDR1 is SGHAT and CDR2 is FQDESV in the germline V gene (reference sequence).

The CDR3 reads CASSSKIDPDQPQHF. V usage is TRBV6-5 and J usage is TRBJ1-5; the D gene TCRdb calls, TRBD1, cannot be checked with no DNA. CDR1 MNHEY and CDR2 SVGAGI come from the germline V gene. This CDR3 is 15 amino acids long.

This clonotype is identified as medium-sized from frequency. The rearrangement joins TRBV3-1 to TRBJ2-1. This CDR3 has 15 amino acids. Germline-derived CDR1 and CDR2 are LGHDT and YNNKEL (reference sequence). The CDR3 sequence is CASSQDIGLYNEQFF.

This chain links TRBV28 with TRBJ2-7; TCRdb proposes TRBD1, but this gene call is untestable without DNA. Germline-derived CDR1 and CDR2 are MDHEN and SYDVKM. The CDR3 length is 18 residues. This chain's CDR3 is CASSLPQLRTEPVYEQYF.

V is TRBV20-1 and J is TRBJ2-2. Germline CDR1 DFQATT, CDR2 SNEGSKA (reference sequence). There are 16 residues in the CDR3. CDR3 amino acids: CSAELTSGSNTGELFF.

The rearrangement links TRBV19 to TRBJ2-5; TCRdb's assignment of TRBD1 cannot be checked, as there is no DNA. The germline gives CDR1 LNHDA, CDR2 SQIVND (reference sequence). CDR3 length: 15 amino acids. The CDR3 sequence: CASSIGLTGQETQYF. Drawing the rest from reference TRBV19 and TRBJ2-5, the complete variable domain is DGGITQSPKYLFRKEGQNVTLSCEQNLNHDAMYWYRQDPGQGLRLIYYSQIVNDFQKGDIAEGYSVSREKKESFPLTVTSAQKNPTAFYLCASSIGLTGQETQYFGPGTRLLVL.

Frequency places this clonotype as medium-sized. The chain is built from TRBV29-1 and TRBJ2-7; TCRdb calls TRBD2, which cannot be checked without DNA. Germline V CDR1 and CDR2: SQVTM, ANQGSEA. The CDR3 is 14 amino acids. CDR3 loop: CSVVREASSYEQYF.

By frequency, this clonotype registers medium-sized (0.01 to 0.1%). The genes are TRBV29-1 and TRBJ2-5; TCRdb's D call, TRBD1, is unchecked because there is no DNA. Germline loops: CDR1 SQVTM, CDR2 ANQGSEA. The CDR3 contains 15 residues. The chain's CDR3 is CSVDPGQGAPETQYF.

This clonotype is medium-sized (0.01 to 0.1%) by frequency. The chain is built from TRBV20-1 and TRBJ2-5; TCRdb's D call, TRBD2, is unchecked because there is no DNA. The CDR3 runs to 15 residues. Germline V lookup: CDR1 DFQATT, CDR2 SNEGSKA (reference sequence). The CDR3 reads CSASHSGEPQETQYF.

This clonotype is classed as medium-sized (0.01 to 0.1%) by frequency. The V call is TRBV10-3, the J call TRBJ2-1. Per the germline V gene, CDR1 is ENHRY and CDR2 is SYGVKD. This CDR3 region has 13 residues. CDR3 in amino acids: CAISGQSHNEQFF.

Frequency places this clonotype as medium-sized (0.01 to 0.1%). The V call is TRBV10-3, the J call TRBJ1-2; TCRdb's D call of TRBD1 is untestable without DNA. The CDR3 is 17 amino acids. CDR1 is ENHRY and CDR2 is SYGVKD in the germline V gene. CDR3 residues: CAISDPGTGPIYYGYTF.

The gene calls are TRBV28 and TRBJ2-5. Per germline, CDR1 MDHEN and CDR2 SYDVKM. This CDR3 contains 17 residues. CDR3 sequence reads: CASKGLLEVYLQETQYF.

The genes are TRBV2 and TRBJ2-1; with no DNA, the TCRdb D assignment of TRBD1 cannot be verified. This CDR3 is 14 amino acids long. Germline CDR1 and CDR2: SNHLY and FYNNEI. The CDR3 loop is CASSAAGALNEQFF.

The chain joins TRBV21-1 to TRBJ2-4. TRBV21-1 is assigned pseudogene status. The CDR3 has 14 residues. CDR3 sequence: CASSNYMQAGVQYF.

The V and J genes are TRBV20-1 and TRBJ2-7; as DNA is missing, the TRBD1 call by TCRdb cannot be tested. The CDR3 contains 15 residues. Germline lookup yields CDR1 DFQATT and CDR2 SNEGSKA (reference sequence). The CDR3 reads CSARDITGNSYEQYF.

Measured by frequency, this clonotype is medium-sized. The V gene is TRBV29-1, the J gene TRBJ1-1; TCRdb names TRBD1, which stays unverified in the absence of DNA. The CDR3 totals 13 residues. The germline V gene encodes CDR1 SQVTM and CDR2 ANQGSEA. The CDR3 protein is CSVQTGMNTEAFF.

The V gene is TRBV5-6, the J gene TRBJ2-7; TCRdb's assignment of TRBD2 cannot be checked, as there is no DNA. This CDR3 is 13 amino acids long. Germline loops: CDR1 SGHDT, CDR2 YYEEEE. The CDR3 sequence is CASSEGVPYEQYF.

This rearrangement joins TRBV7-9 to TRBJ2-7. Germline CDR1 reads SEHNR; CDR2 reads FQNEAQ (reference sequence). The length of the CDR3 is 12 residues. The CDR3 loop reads CASSLVAYEQYF.

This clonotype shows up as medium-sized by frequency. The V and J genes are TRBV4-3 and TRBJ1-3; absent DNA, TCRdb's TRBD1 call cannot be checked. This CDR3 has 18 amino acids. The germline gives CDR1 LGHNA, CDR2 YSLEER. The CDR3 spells CASSQDWTGKSSGNTIYF.

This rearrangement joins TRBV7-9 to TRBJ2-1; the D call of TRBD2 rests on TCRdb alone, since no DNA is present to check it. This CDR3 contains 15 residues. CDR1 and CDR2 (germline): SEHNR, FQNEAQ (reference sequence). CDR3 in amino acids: CASSRVAGGYNEQFF.

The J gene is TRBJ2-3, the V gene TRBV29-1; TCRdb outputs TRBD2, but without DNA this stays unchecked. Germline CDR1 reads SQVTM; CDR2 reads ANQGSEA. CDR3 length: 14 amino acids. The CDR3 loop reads CSARLAGDTDTQYF.